The rows below give T cell receptor beta chains drawn from one sample of a study of CD8 T cells in ankylosing spondylitis. TCRdb passed the 5' RACE reads through MiXCR, listing each CDR3 protein once. The sample has 150,000 or so distinct CDR3 sequences, around a tenth seen once. Sequenced material: blood, either unsorted or a sorted T cell fraction (not recorded which). These TCRs come from a female donor with ankylosing spondylitis or in good health (not recorded which). Each CDR3 is given with its conserved first and last residue. Fields, in order: CDR3 DNA, CDR3 protein, clone size, J gene, V gene, D gene. A D gene is named only where the DNA matches it firmly. Clone size appears in some rows only: once, few, many, or a class for an expanded clone.

CDR3 DNA: TGTGCCAGCAGCCCCGCGGGGGGTAGTGGCTACACCTTC
CDR3 protein: CASSPAGGSGYTF
clone size: NA
J gene: TRBJ1-2
V gene: TRBV28
D gene: NA

CDR3 DNA: TGTGCCAGCGACTCGGGGCCGAGGCCCCTCCACTTT
CDR3 protein: CASDSGPRPLHF
clone size: many
J gene: TRBJ1-6
V gene: TRBV12-3/TRBV12-4
D gene: NA

CDR3 DNA: TGTGCCAGCAGCCTCGCTCTGGGTCGAGACATTCAGTACTTC
CDR3 protein: CASSLALGRDIQYF
clone size: NA
J gene: TRBJ2-4
V gene: TRBV11-2
D gene: NA

CDR3 DNA: TGTGCCAGCAGGGGACAGGAGAGCTACGAGCAGTACTTC
CDR3 protein: CASRGQESYEQYF
clone size: NA
J gene: TRBJ2-7
V gene: TRBV6-2/TRBV6-3
D gene: TRBD1

CDR3 DNA: TGTGCCAGCAGCACACTAGCGGGAGTAGGCGAGCAGTACTTC
CDR3 protein: CASSTLAGVGEQYF
clone size: few
J gene: TRBJ2-7
V gene: TRBV27
D gene: TRBD2

CDR3 DNA: TGCAGCGTTATCACCCCCAGGAGCCACGAGCAGTACTTC
CDR3 protein: CSVITPRSHEQYF
clone size: NA
J gene: TRBJ2-7
V gene: TRBV29-1
D gene: NA

CDR3 DNA: TGCGCCAGCAGCTTGGGGACAGGGGCCACAGATACGCAGTATTTT
CDR3 protein: CASSLGTGATDTQYF
clone size: few
J gene: TRBJ2-3
V gene: TRBV5-1
D gene: TRBD1

CDR3 DNA: TGCGCCAGCAGCTTAGGACCCTCTAGCGGGAGGGCCTCGGTCAATGAGCAGTTCTTC
CDR3 protein: CASSLGPSSGRASVNEQFF
clone size: NA
J gene: TRBJ2-1
V gene: TRBV5-1
D gene: TRBD2

CDR3 DNA: TGTGCCAGCAGCCCGGGACAGGGGTTCTCAGATACGCAGTATTTT
CDR3 protein: CASSPGQGFSDTQYF
clone size: few
J gene: TRBJ2-3
V gene: TRBV7-6
D gene: TRBD1

CDR3 DNA: TGTGCCAGCAGGGAATTGGCTAGCGGGAGGGATAGGAATGAGCAGTTCTTC
CDR3 protein: CASRELASGRDRNEQFF
clone size: NA
J gene: TRBJ2-1
V gene: TRBV6-2/TRBV6-3
D gene: TRBD2

CDR3 DNA: TGTGCCAGCACCTTGGGAAGGGAAGTTCGGGGTGAGCAGTTCTTC
CDR3 protein: CASTLGREVRGEQFF
clone size: once
J gene: TRBJ2-1
V gene: TRBV7-9
D gene: NA

CDR3 DNA: TGCGCCAGCAGCCAAGACGGCAGGGGCTATAGCAATCAGCCCCAGCATTTT
CDR3 protein: CASSQDGRGYSNQPQHF
clone size: NA
J gene: TRBJ1-5
V gene: TRBV4-1
D gene: NA

CDR3 DNA: TGCAGTGCTAGACCTTTTGGGGTCCGGGGGCAAGAGACCCAGTACTTC
CDR3 protein: CSARPFGVRGQETQYF
clone size: few
J gene: TRBJ2-5
V gene: TRBV20-1
D gene: NA

CDR3 DNA: TGTGCCAGCAGTTACGGGGCGGACCCTTACAATGAGCAGTTCTTC
CDR3 protein: CASSYGADPYNEQFF
clone size: NA
J gene: TRBJ2-1
V gene: TRBV6-2/TRBV6-3
D gene: NA

CDR3 DNA: TGTGCCAGCAGTGGGAGACAGGGTCCCACAAATAATTCACCCCTCCACTTT
CDR3 protein: CASSGRQGPTNNSPLHF
clone size: NA
J gene: TRBJ1-6
V gene: TRBV27
D gene: TRBD1